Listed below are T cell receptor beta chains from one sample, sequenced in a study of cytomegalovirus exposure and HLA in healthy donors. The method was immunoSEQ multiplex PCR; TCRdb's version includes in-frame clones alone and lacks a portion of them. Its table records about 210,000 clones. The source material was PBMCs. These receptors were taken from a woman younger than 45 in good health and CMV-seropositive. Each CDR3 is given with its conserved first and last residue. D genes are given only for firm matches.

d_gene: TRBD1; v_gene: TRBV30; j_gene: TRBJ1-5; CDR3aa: CALSDRAFNQPQHF; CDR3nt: TGTGCCTTGAGCGACAGGGCCTTCAATCAGCCCCAGCATTTT
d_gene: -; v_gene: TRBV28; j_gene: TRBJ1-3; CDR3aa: CASSLPEGGSGNTIYF; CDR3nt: TGTGCCAGCAGTTTGCCCGAGGGGGGGAGCGGAAACACCATATATTTT
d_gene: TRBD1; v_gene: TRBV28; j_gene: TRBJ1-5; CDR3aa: CASSSGQRWPPQHF; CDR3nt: TGTGCCAGCAGTTCGGGACAGCGGTGGCCGCCCCAGCATTTT
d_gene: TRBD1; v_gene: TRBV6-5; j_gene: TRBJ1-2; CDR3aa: CASRGRDRGNYGYTF; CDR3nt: TGTGCCAGCAGAGGCCGGGACAGGGGGAACTATGGCTACACCTTC
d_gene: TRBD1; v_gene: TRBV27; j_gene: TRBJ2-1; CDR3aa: CASSFVFWDRGYNEQFF; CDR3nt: TGTGCCAGCAGTTTCGTCTTCTGGGACAGGGGCTACAATGAGCAGTTCTTC
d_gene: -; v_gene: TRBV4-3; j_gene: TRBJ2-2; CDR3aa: CASSKTPLSGVHTGELFF; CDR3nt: TGCGCCAGCAGCAAGACCCCCTTGTCGGGAGTTCACACCGGGGAGCTGTTTTTT
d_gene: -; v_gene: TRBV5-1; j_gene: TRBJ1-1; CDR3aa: CASSLAEMGTEAFF; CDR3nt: TGCGCCAGCAGCTTAGCGGAGATGGGGACTGAAGCTTTCTTT
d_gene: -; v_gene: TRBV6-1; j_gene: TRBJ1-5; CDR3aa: CASSVGTLLSQPQHF; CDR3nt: TGTGCCAGCAGTGTCGGGACATTACTTAGTCAGCCCCAGCATTTT
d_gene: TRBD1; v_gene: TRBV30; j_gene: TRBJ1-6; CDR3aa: CAWSPGTDFNSPLHF; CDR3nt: TGTGCCTGGAGTCCCGGGACAGACTTTAATTCACCCCTCCACTTT
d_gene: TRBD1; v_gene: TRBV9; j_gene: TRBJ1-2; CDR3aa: CASSAGQGPYGYTF; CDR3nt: TGTGCCAGCAGCGCCGGACAGGGACCCTATGGCTACACCTTC
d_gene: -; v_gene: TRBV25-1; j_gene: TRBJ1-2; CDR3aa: CASSVVGGYGYTF; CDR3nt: TGTGCCAGCAGTGTTGTAGGAGGCTATGGCTACACCTTC
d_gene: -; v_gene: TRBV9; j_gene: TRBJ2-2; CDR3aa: CASSPLRQNTGELFF; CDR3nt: TGTGCCAGCAGCCCTCTTCGACAGAACACCGGGGAGCTGTTTTTT
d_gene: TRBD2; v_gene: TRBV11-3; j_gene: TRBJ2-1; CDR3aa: CASSPGTSGYNEQFF; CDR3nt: TGTGCCAGCAGCCCAGGGACTAGCGGCTACAATGAGCAGTTCTTC
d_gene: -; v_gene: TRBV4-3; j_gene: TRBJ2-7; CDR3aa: CASSQDRHTYEQYF; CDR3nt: TGCGCCAGCAGCCAAGATAGACATACCTACGAGCAGTACTTC
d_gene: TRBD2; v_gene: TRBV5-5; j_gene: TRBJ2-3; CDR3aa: CASSFLAGGSSRTDTQYF; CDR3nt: TGTGCCAGCAGCTTCCTAGCGGGAGGTTCCTCTCGCACAGATACGCAGTATTTT
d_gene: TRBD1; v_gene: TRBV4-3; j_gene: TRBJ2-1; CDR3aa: CASSQVKDRPNEQFF; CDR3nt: TGCGCCAGCAGCCAAGTAAAGGACAGGCCCAATGAGCAGTTCTTC
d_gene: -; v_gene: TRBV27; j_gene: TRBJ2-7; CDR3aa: CASSLSTVSYEQYF; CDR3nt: TGTGCCAGCAGTTTATCCACAGTCTCCTACGAGCAGTACTTC
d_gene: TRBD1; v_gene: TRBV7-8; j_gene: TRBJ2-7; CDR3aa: CASSPGQSGEQYF; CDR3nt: TGTGCCAGCAGCCCGGGACAGTCGGGCGAGCAGTACTTC
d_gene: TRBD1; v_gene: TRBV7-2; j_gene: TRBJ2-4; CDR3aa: CASRSPGAGQGSSKNIQYF; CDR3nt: TGTGCCAGCAGGTCCCCAGGGGCAGGACAGGGTTCTTCCAAAAACATTCAGTACTTC
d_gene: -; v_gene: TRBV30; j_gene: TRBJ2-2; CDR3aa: CAWNLGGAPNTGELFF; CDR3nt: TGTGCCTGGAATCTAGGCGGCGCCCCGAACACCGGGGAGCTGTTTTTT
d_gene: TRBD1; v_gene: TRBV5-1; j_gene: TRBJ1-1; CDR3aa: CASGITGQFTEAFF; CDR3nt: TGCGCCAGCGGAATTACGGGACAGTTCACTGAAGCTTTCTTT
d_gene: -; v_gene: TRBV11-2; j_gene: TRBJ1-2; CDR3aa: CASSLTRGDYGYTF; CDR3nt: TGTGCCAGCAGCTTAACCCGAGGAGACTATGGCTACACCTTC
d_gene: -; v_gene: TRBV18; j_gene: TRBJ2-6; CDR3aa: CASSLTGTHATSPSGANVLTF; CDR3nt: TGTGCCAGCTCACTTACCGGGACTCACGCAACCTCGCCCTCTGGGGCCAACGTCCTGACTTTC
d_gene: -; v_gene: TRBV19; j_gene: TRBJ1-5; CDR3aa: CASSRDNLNQPQHF; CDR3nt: TGTGCCAGCTCTCGGGACAATCTTAATCAGCCCCAGCATTTT
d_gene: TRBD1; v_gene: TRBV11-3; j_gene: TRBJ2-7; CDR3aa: CASSVGQGDIYEQYF; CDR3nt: TGTGCCAGCAGCGTTGGACAGGGCGACATCTACGAGCAGTACTTC
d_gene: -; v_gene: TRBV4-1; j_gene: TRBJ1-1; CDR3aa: CASSQYQESLNTEAFF; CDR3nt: TGCGCCAGCAGCCAGTATCAGGAATCTCTGAACACTGAAGCTTTCTTT
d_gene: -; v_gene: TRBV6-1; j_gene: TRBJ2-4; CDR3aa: CASSESLGVVVIQYF; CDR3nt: TGTGCCAGCAGTGAAAGTTTAGGGGTAGTTGTCATTCAGTACTTC
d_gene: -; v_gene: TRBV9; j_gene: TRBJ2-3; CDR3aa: CASSVVQSSGVYF; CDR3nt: TGTGCCAGCAGCGTAGTCCAATCAAGCGGAGTGTATTTT
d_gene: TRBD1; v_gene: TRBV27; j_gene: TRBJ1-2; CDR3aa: CASGALHRGRVGYTF; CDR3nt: TGTGCCAGCGGAGCTCTCCACAGGGGGCGCGTTGGCTACACCTTC
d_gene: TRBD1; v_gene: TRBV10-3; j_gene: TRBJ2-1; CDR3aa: CAISEGRDSNEQFF; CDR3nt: TGTGCCATCAGTGAGGGTCGGGACAGCAATGAGCAGTTCTTC
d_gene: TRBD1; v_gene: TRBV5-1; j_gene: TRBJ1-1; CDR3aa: CASSPEGTVVTEAFF; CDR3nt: TGCGCCAGCAGCCCAGAGGGGACAGTCGTGACTGAAGCTTTCTTT
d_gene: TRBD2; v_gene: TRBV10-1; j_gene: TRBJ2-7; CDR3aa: CASSEETSGRHEQYF; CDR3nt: TGCGCCAGCAGTGAGGAGACTAGCGGGAGGCACGAGCAGTACTTC
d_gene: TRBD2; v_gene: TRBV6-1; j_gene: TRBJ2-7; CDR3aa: CASSPLREARHEQYF; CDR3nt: TGTGCCAGCAGTCCCCTGCGGGAGGCCCGTCACGAGCAGTACTTC
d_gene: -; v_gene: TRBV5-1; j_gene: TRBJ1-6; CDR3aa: CASSLESAGRSPLHF; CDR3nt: TGCGCCAGCAGCTTGGAGTCCGCCGGCAGGTCACCCCTCCACTTT
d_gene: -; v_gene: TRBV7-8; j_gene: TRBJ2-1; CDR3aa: CASSDNQGILVYNEQFF; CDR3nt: TGTGCCAGCAGCGACAATCAGGGTATATTAGTGTACAATGAGCAGTTCTTC
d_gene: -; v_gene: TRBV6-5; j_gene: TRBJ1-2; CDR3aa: CASPTYPGADYGYTF; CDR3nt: TGTGCCAGTCCTACTTATCCAGGGGCGGATTATGGCTACACCTTC
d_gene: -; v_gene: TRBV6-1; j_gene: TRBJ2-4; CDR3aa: CASTDSSESIQYF; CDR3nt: TGTGCCAGTACCGACAGCTCGGAAAGCATTCAGTACTTC
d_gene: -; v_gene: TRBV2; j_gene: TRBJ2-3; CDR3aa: CASSPLGLYRSTDTQYF; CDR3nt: TGTGCCAGCAGCCCATTGGGACTGTATAGGAGTACAGATACGCAGTATTTT
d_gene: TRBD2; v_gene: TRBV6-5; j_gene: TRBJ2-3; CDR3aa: CASNLAGTDTQYF; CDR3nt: TGTGCCAGCAACCTAGCGGGCACAGATACGCAGTATTTT
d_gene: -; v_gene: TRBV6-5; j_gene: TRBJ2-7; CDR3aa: CASRYRRGSYEQYF; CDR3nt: TGTGCCAGCAGGTACCGCAGGGGAAGCTACGAGCAGTACTTC
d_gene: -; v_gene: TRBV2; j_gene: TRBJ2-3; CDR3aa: CASSDSWTDTQYF; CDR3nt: TGTGCCAGCAGTGATAGTTGGACTGATACGCAGTATTTT
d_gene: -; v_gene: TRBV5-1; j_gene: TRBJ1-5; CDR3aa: CASSLGAGDVDQPQHF; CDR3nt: TGCGCCAGCAGCTTGGGGGCAGGGGACGTTGATCAGCCCCAGCATTTT
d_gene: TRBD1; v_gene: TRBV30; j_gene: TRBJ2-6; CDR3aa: CAWFRDRGRSGANVLTF; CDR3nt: TGTGCCTGGTTCCGGGACAGGGGCCGCTCTGGGGCCAACGTCCTGACTTTC
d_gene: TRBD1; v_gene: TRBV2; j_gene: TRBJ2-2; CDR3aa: CASSDRVMNTGELFF; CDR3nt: TGTGCCAGCAGCGACAGGGTAATGAACACCGGGGAGCTGTTTTTT
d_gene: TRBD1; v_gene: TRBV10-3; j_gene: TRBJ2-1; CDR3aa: CAISDTGAQVPNEQFF; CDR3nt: TGTGCCATCAGTGACACAGGGGCCCAGGTACCCAATGAGCAGTTCTTC
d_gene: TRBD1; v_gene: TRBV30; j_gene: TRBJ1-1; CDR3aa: CAWSGQGYTEAFF; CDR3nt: TGTGCCTGGAGCGGACAGGGCTACACTGAAGCTTTCTTT
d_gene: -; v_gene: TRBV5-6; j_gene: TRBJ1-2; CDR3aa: CASSLYPSQYTF; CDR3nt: TGTGCCAGCAGCTTGTATCCTAGTCAGTACACCTTC
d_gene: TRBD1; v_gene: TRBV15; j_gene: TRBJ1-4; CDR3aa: CATSRDRSGGTNEKLFF; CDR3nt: TGTGCCACCAGCAGAGATCGGTCAGGGGGGACTAATGAAAAACTGTTTTTT
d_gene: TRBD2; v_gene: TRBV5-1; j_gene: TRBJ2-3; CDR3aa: CASSLQPSGVGTDTQYF; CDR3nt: TGCGCCAGCAGCCTACAGCCTAGCGGGGTTGGCACAGATACGCAGTATTTT
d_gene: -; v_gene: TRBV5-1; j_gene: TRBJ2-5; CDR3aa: CASSLANLRETQYF; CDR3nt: TGCGCCAGCAGCTTGGCCAACCTGAGGGAGACCCAGTACTTC
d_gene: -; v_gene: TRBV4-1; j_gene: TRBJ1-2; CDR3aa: CASSHIDIGYTF; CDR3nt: TGCGCCAGCAGCCACATAGACATTGGCTACACCTTC
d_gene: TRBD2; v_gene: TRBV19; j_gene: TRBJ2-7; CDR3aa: CASSTLAGGRNEQYF; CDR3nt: TGTGCCAGTAGTACCCTAGCGGGGGGTCGGAACGAGCAGTACTTC
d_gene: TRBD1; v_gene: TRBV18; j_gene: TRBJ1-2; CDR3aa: CASSPQGAEGYTF; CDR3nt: TGTGCCAGCTCACCACAGGGGGCGGAAGGCTACACCTTC
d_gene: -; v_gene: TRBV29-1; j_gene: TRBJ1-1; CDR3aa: CSVEGAATEAFF; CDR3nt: TGCAGCGTTGAGGGGGCCGCCACTGAAGCTTTCTTT